Listed below are T cell receptor beta chains from one sample, sequenced in a study of beta chain features in type 1 diabetes. The protocol was immunoSEQ multiplex PCR, while the TCRdb copy is restricted to in-frame clones and leaves out a portion. The top ten hold roughly 0.5% of the sample, which has 93,000 or so clones, around 30% seen once. Sample: central memory CD4+ T cells from blood. These receptors all come from a woman between 18 and 30 years old with type 1 diabetes. Each CDR3 is given with its conserved first and last residue. D genes are given only for firm matches. Size is omitted from some rows. Given values are once, few, many or a class for expanded clones.

>few|TRBD1|TRBJ2-2|TRBV7-9
TGTGCCAGCAGTCCCGGGACAGTTTACGGGGAGCTGTTTTTT
CASSPGTVYGELFF
>NA|NA|TRBJ2-1|TRBV28
TGTGCCAGCAGTGTAACGGATGAGCAGTTCTTC
CASSVTDEQFF
>NA|NA|TRBJ1-1|TRBV4-1
TGCGCCAGCAGCATAGGTTGGGGGGGACTAACTGAAGCTTTCTTT
CASSIGWGGLTEAFF
>few|NA|TRBJ2-5|TRBV19
TGTGCCAGTACCCCTTCACCGGGAGGCAGGGGCTCCTCTTACTTC
CASTPSPGGRGSSYF
>few|NA|TRBJ2-1|TRBV14
TGTGCCAGCAGCCAAGTTAGGGGAAGGAGGGTTAGCGGAGGCTCCTACAATGAGCAGTTCTTC
CASSQVRGRRVSGGSYNEQFF
>few|NA|TRBJ1-2|TRBV7-9
TGTGCTTCTTCAGAAACTAACTATGGCTACACCTTC
CASSETNYGYTF
>few|NA|TRBJ1-2|TRBV30
TGTGCCTGGAGTCCAGCCGGGACATACGGCTACACCTTC
CAWSPAGTYGYTF
>NA|NA|TRBJ1-4|TRBV29-1
TGCAGCGCCGAGGAACCGAGTGGAAAACTGTTTTTT
CSAEEPSGKLFF
>NA|TRBD1|TRBJ1-4|TRBV23-1
TGCGCCAGCAGTTTGGGACAGGGAGATGAAAAACTGTTTTTT
CASSLGQGDEKLFF
>NA|TRBD2|TRBJ2-1|TRBV5-1
TGCGCCAGCAGCCTCCAAAGGACTAGCTCTTTTTCGGAGCAGTTCTTC
CASSLQRTSSFSEQFF
>few|TRBD2|TRBJ2-7|TRBV7-2
TGTGCCAGCAGTCCGTCGGGGGGCTACGAGCAGTACTTC
CASSPSGGYEQYF
>NA|NA|TRBJ1-1|TRBV19
TGTGCCAGTGAAAGGGGCTCCGGCGACACTGAAGCTTTCTTT
CASERGSGDTEAFF
>few|TRBD1|TRBJ2-1|TRBV18
TGTGCCAGCTCACCCACAGGGGTGGATGAGCAGTTCTTC
CASSPTGVDEQFF
>few|TRBD2|TRBJ2-7|TRBV6-1
TGTGCCAGCAGCTTTAGCGGGAGAGTCGAGCAGTACTTC
CASSFSGRVEQYF
>NA|TRBD2|TRBJ2-5|TRBV30
TGTGCCTTCCAAGGGACTAGTCATCAAGAGACCCAGTACTTC
CAFQGTSHQETQYF
>NA|NA|TRBJ2-1|TRBV7-7
TGTGCCAGCAGCCCATGGGAGAATGGTGAGCAGTTCTTC
CASSPWENGEQFF
>few|NA|TRBJ1-1|TRBV25-1
TGTGCCAGCAGTGTACTCGGCGACATCACTGAAGCTTTCTTT
CASSVLGDITEAFF
>few|NA|TRBJ1-2|TRBV5-1
TGCGCCAGCGGAGATAACTATGGCTACACCTTC
CASGDNYGYTF
>NA|TRBD1|TRBJ2-6|TRBV7-3
TGTGCCAGCAGCTTAACGGGGGACAGCTACTCTGGGGCCAACGTCCTGACTTTC
CASSLTGDSYSGANVLTF
>NA|NA|TRBJ1-2|TRBV7-8
TGTGCCAGCAGCTTAGTGACGGGGGTTGGGTATGGCTACACCTTC
CASSLVTGVGYGYTF
>NA|TRBD2|TRBJ2-7|TRBV27
TGTGCCAGCAAGGGACTAGCGGGAGGGGACTACTACGAGCAGTACTTC
CASKGLAGGDYYEQYF
>NA|TRBD1|TRBJ1-1|TRBV30
TGTGCCTGGAGTGGGACAGGCACTGAAGCTTTCTTT
CAWSGTGTEAFF
>few|NA|TRBJ1-4|TRBV2
TGTGCCAGCAGTGAAGGAGGGTTTGAAAGTGAAAAACTGTTTTTT
CASSEGGFESEKLFF
>NA|TRBD2|TRBJ2-3|TRBV9
TGTGCCAGCAGCGTAGCGGCGGGAGGGCAATCAGATACGCAGTATTTT
CASSVAAGGQSDTQYF
>few|TRBD2|TRBJ2-7|TRBV18
TGTGCCAGCTCACCCGCACTAGCGGGAGGCTCCTACGAGCAGTACTTC
CASSPALAGGSYEQYF
>NA|TRBD1|TRBJ1-5|TRBV7-2
TGTGCCAGCAGCTTCCAGGGGGCGAGCAATCAGCCCCAGCATTTT
CASSFQGASNQPQHF
>NA|TRBD1|TRBJ1-1|TRBV19
TGTGCCAGTAGTATAGGGACAGGGCAGAACACTGAAGCTTTCTTT
CASSIGTGQNTEAFF
>few|NA|TRBJ2-2|TRBV25-1
TGTGCCAGCACCATACGTTCCGGCGGGGAGCTGTTTTTT
CASTIRSGGELFF
>few|TRBD1|TRBJ2-3|TRBV5-1
TGCGCCAGCAGCCCGAGGACAGGGGGCACAGATACGCAGTATTTT
CASSPRTGGTDTQYF
>NA|TRBD1|TRBJ1-2|TRBV9
TGTGCCAGCAGCTCAGGGGGCTATGGCTACACCTTC
CASSSGGYGYTF
>NA|NA|TRBJ1-2|TRBV10-3
TGTGCCATCAGCCGACTCCAGGGCGGGGGGAACTATGGCTACACCTTC
CAISRLQGGGNYGYTF
>few|NA|TRBJ2-5|TRBV11-2
TGTGCCTGTCAGGGGGAGACCCAGTACTTC
CACQGETQYF
>NA|TRBD2|TRBJ2-1|TRBV19
TGTGCCAGTAGTCCAGCCGCTAGCGGGAGGTTCAATGAGCAGTTCTTC
CASSPAASGRFNEQFF
>few|NA|TRBJ1-2|TRBV28
TGTGCCAGCAGTATAGCGGAGACTTCCTATGGCTACACCTTC
CASSIAETSYGYTF
>NA|TRBD2|TRBJ2-3|TRBV9
TGTGCCAGCAGCGTGATGGGACTAGCGCGCAGCACAGATACGCAGTATTTT
CASSVMGLARSTDTQYF
>NA|NA|TRBJ1-1|TRBV19
TGTGCCAGTAGCCCTGGGGGGTTTCAGTGGACTGAAGCTTTCTTT
CASSPGGFQWTEAFF
>few|NA|TRBJ2-1|TRBV30
TGTGCCTCGAACGGACAGTCCCGGTTCGAATACAATGAGCAGTTCTTC
CASNGQSRFEYNEQFF
>NA|NA|TRBJ2-1|TRBV14
TGTGCCAGCAGCCAAGATGGTCGGGAGATGGAGTTCTTC
CASSQDGREMEFF
>few|TRBD1|TRBJ2-7|TRBV20-1
TGCAGTGCTGAAGACAGGGATGAGCAGTACTTC
CSAEDRDEQYF
>NA|TRBD1|TRBJ1-1|TRBV27
TGTGCCAGCATACCCTGGAATAACAGGGGCACTGAAGCTTTCTTT
CASIPWNNRGTEAFF
>NA|TRBD2|TRBJ2-1|TRBV5-4
TGTGCCAGCAGCTTAAGTCTAGCGGGAGGTATGAATGAGCAGTTCTTC
CASSLSLAGGMNEQFF
>NA|TRBD2|TRBJ2-2|TRBV4-1
TGCGCCAGCAGCCCGATATGGCGGGAGATCAACACCGGGGAGCTGTTTTTT
CASSPIWREINTGELFF
>NA|NA|TRBJ1-5|TRBV6-5
TGTGCCAGCAGTGAGAGATTTCATCAGCCCCAGCATTTT
CASSERFHQPQHF
>NA|NA|TRBJ2-3|TRBV20-1
TGCAGCGGAGGTACAGATACGCAGTATTTT
CSGGTDTQYF
>NA|NA|TRBJ1-1|TRBV4-1
TGCGCCAGCAGCCAAGTTGAACGGGGTGAAACTGAAGCTTTCTTT
CASSQVERGETEAFF
>NA|TRBD2|TRBJ2-5|TRBV10-3
TGTGCCATCAGTGATGGGGGACTAGCGGGAGGTTGGACCCAGTACTTC
CAISDGGLAGGWTQYF
>NA|TRBD1|TRBJ1-1|TRBV2
TGTGCCAGCAGGCCGGGACAGGCCCCGGGCACTGAAGCTTTCTTT
CASRPGQAPGTEAFF
>few|NA|TRBJ2-2|TRBV28
TGTGCCAGCAGTTTATTCCAGGCCGGGGAGCTGTTTTTT
CASSLFQAGELFF
>NA|TRBD1|TRBJ2-7|TRBV28
TGTGCCAGCAGACCCGGGACAGGGGCTGGGGAGCAGTACTTC
CASRPGTGAGEQYF
>NA|TRBD2|TRBJ2-1|TRBV19
TGTGCCAGTAACGACGGGACTAGGGGCGATGAGCAGTTCTTC
CASNDGTRGDEQFF
>NA|NA|TRBJ2-5|TRBV7-2
TGTGCCAGCAGCTTTCATGGCGAGACCCAGTACTTC
CASSFHGETQYF
>NA|NA|TRBJ1-1|TRBV5-1
TGCGCCAGCAGCTTGGCTTCGACAGGTTCTGAAGCTTTCTTT
CASSLASTGSEAFF
>few|TRBD2|TRBJ2-7|TRBV2
TGTGCCAGCAAGCGGGAGCTATCAGGCGAGCAGTACTTC
CASKRELSGEQYF
>NA|NA|TRBJ2-1|TRBV5-1
TGCGCCAGCAGCTTCGGTCGAGGGCAGTTCTTC
CASSFGRGQFF
>NA|NA|TRBJ2-7|TRBV18
TGTGCCAGCTCACCCCCCCCCGGCTACGAGCAGTACTTC
CASSPPPGYEQYF
>few|NA|TRBJ2-5|TRBV30
TGTGCCTGGAGTGCGCAAGAGACCCAGTACTTC
CAWSAQETQYF
>few|TRBD2|TRBJ2-2|TRBV23-1
TGCGCCAGCAGTCAACCGGGAGGGACAACTAACACCGGGGAGCTGTTTTTT
CASSQPGGTTNTGELFF
>few|NA|TRBJ2-2|TRBV7-9
TGTGCCAGCAGCCACCGAGACAGGACGGGCACCGGGGAGCTGTTTTTT
CASSHRDRTGTGELFF
>few|TRBD2|TRBJ2-5|TRBV5-1
TGCGCCAGCAGGGGACTAGCGGGAGTGGCTAACCAGGAGACCCAGTACTTC
CASRGLAGVANQETQYF
>few|NA|TRBJ2-1|TRBV5-1
TGCGCCAGCAGCCCCCGCCCGGGAGTCAATGAGCAGTTCTTC
CASSPRPGVNEQFF